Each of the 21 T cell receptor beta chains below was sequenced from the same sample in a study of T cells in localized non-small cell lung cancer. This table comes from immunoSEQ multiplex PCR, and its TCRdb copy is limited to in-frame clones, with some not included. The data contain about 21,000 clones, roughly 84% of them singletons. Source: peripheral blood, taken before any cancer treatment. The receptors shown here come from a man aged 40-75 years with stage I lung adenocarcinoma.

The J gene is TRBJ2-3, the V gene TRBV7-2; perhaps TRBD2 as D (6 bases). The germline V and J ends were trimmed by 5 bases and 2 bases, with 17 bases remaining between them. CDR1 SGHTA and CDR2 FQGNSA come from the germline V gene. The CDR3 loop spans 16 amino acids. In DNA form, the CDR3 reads TGTGCCAGCAGCCGGCTTGAGGCGGGATTCACAGATACGCAGTATTTT. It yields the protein CASSRLEAGFTDTQYF.

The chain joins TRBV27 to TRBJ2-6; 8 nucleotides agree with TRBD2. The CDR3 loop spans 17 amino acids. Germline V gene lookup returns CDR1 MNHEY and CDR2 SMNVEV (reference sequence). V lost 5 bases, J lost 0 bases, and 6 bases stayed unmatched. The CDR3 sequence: CASSPGLGNSGANVLTF. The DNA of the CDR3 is TGTGCCAGCAGTCCGGGACTAGGGAACTCTGGGGCCAACGTCCTGACTTTC.

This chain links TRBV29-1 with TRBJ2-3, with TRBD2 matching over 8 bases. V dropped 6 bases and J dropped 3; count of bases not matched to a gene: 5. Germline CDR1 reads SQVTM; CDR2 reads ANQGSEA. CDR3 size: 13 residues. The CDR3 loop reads CSVIPGGTDTQYF. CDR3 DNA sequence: TGCAGCGTGATTCCGGGAGGGACAGATACGCAGTATTTT.

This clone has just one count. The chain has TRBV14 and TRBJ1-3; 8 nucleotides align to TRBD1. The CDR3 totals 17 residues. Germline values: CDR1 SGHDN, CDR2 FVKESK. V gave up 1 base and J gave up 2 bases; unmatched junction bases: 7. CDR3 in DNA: TGTGCCAGCAGCCAAGGGGACGACAGGGGTCCTGGAAACACCATATATTTT. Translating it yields CASSQGDDRGPGNTIYF.

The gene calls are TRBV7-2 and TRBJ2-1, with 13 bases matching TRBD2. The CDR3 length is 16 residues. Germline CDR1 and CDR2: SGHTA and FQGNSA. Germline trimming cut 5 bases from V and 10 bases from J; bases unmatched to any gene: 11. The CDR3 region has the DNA TGTGCCAGCAGCAAGGCCGGGACTAGCGGGATGTTAGAGCAGTTCTTC. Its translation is CASSKAGTSGMLEQFF.

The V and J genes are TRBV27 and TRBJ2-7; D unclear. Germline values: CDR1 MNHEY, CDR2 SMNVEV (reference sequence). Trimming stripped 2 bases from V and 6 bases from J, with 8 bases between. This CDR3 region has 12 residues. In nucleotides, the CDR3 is TGTGCCAGCAGTTTACCCAGTCGCGAGCAGTACTTC. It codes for CASSLPSREQYF.

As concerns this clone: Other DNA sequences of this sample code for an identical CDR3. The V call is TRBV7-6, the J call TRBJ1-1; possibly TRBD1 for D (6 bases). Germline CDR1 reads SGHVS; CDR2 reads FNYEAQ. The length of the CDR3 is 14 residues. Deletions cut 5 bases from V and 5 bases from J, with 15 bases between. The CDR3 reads CASSTMTGSTEAFF. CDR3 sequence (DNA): TGTGCCAGCAGCACCATGACAGGATCGACTGAAGCTTTCTTT.

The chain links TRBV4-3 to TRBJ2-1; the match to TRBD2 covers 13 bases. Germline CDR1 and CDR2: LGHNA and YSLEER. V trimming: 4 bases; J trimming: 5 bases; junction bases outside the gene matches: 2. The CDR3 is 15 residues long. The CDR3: CASSLGLAGNNEQFF. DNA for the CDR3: TGCGCCAGCAGCCTGGGACTAGCGGGGAACAATGAGCAGTTCTTC.

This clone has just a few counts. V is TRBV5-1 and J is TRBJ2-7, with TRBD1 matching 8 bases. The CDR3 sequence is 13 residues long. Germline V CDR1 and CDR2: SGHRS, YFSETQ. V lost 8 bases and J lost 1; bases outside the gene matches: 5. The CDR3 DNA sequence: TGCGCCAGTGGGACAGGAACATCCTACGAGCAGTACTTC. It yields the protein CASGTGTSYEQYF.

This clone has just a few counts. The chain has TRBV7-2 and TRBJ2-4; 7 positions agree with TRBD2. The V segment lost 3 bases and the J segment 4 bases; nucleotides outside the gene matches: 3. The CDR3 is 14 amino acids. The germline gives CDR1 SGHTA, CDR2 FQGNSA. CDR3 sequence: CASSLGGGKNIQYF. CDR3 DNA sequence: TGTGCCAGCAGCTTGGGCGGGGGAAAAAACATTCAGTACTTC.

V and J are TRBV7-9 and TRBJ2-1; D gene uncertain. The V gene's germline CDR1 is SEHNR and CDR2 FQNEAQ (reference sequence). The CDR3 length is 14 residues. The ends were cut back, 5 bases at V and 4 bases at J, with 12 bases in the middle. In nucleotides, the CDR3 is TGTGCCAGCAGCCTCCAGACAAGATACAATGAGCAGTTCTTC. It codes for CASSLQTRYNEQFF.

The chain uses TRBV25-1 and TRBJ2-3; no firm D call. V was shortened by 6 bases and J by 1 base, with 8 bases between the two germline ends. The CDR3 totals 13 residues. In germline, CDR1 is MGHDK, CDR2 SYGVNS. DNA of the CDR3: TGTGCCAGCAGCGACGGACGCACAGATACGCAGTATTTT. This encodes CASSDGRTDTQYF.

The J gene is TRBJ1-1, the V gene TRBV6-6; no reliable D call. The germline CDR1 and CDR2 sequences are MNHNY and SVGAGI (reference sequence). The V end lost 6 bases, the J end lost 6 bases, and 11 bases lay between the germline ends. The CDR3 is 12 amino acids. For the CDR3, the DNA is TGTGCCAGCAGCTCCGGATATTCTGAAGCTTTCTTT. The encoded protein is CASSSGYSEAFF.

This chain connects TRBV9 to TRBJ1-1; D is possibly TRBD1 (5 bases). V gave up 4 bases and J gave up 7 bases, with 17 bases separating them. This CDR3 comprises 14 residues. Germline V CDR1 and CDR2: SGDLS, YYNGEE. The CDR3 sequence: CASSKGTLGGEAFF. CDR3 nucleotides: TGTGCCAGCAGCAAGGGGACCCTGGGGGGTGAAGCTTTCTTT.

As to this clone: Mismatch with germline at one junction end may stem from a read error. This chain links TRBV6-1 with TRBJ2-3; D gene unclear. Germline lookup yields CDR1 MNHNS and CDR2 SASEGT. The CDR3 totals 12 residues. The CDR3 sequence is CACSRATDTQYF. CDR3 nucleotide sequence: TGTGCCTGCAGCCGGGCTACAGATACGCAGTATTTT.

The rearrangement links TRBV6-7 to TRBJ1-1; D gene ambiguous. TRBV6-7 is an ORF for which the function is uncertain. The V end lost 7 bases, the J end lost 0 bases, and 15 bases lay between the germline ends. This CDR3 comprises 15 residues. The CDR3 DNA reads TGTGCCAGCATCCTTTCGACGGAAATGAACACTGAAGCTTTCTTT. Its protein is CASILSTEMNTEAFF.

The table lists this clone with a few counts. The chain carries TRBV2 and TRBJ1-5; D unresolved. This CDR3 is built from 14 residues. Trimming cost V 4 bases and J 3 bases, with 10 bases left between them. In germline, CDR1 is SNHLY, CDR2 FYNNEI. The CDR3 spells CASSVSRDNQPQHF. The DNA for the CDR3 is TGTGCCAGCAGTGTTTCCAGAGACAATCAGCCCCAGCATTTT.

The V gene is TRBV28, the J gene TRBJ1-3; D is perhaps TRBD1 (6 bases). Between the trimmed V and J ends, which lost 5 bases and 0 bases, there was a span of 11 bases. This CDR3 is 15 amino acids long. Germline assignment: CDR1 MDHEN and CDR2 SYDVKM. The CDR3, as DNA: TGTGCCAGCAGTACCCGGGACAACTCTGGAAACACCATATATTTT. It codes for CASSTRDNSGNTIYF. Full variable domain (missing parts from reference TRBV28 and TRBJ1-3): DVKVTQSSRYLVKRTGEKVFLECVQDMDHENMFWYRQDPGLGLRLIYFSYDVKMKEKGDIPEGYSVSREKKERFSLILESASTNQTSMYLCASSTRDNSGNTIYFGEGSWLTVV.

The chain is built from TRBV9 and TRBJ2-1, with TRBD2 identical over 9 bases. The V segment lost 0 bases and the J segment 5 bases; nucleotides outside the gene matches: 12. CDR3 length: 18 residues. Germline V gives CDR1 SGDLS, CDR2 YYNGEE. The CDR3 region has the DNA TGTGCCAGCAGCGTAGCTACTGTGGGCGGGGGGGCAAACAATGAGCAGTTCTTC. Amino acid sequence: CASSVATVGGGANNEQFF.

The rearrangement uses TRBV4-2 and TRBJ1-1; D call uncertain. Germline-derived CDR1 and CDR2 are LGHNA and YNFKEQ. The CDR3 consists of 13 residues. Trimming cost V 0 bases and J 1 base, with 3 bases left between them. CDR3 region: CASSQDRNTEAFF. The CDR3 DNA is TGTGCCAGCAGCCAAGATCGGAACACTGAAGCTTTCTTT.

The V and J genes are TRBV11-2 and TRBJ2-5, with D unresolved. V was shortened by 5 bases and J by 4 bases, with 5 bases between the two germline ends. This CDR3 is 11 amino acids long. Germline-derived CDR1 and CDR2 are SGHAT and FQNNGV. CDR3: CASSLIETQYF. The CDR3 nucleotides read TGTGCCAGCAGCCTTATAGAGACCCAGTACTTC.